This TCR beta chain was identified in a study of TIL therapy for anti-PD-1-resistant metastatic lung cancer. About the study: Tumors carried a median about 1.5 non-synonymous mutations per megabase.

Findings of the study overall: The baseline peripheral repertoire was partially replaced by infused TIL clonotypes that later decayed.

Time point given: pre-treatment sample, taken before nivolumab and TIL therapy. Details on this clone: No antigen is known for it.

This was the immunoSEQ v3 assay. Assay used: immunoSEQ multiplex PCR; TCRdb lists only in-frame clones, some missing. This table holds about 57,000 clones, less than 80% found once. The clonotype comes from a woman between 25 and 80 years old with non-small cell lung cancer. The sample here was blood, taken at baseline.

CDR3 amino acids: CASSEGRQFF. The CDR3 nucleotides are TGCGCCAGCAGTGAGGGGAGACAGTTCTTC. The chain employs TRBV10-2 and TRBJ2-1; possibly TRBD2 for D (5 bases). Germline loops: CDR1 WSHSY, CDR2 SAAADI. The CDR3 runs to 10 residues. V shed 2 bases and J shed 13 bases, with 6 bases lying between them.